This TCR beta chain was identified during a study of graft-versus-host responses after intestinal transplantation. On the study more broadly: Anti-thymocyte globulin induction was given to all recipients, followed by tacrolimus and steroids for around three years.

Co-plating was performed using roughly 200,000 CFSE-labeled responder cells and roughly 200,000 irradiated, violet-dye-labeled stimulator cells. Post-reaction, proliferating CD3+CD4+ and CD3+CD8+ responders (CFSE-low) were sorted. Method: immunoSEQ multiplex PCR; TCRdb's copy keeps in-frame clones and lacks some. The sample holds 20,000 to 25,000 clones, 25% to 35% seen once. The germline gives CDR1 SGHTA, CDR2 FQGTGA. V was pared by 5 bases and J by 1 base, with 17 bases between. The CDR3 has 16 residues. This rearrangement joins TRBV7-3 to TRBJ1-1, with a weak D call TRBD1 (6 bases). The TCR was taken from a human patient who received an intestinal transplant. The source material was alloreactive CD8+ T cells from a mixed lymphocyte reaction culture, sampled before intestinal transplant. The subset is: CFSE-low proliferating T cells sorted from roughly six-day pre-transplant mixed lymphocyte reaction (GvH or HvG direction). The CDR3 nucleotides are TGTGCCAGCAGCCCGAACCCGGGACAAGCGAACACTGAAGCTTTCTTT. Protein: CASSPNPGQANTEAFF.